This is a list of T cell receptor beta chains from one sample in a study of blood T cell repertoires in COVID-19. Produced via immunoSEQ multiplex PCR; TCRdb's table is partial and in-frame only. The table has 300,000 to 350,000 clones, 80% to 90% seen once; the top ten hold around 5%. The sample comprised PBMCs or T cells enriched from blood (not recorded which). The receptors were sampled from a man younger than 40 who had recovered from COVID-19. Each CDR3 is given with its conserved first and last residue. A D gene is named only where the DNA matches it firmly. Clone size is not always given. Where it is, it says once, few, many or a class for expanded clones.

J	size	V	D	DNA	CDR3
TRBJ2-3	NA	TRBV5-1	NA	TGCGCCAGCAGCTCCGCGGGAATGGGGGGCACAGATACGCAGTATTTT	CASSSAGMGGTDTQYF
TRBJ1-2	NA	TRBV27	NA	TGTGCCAGCAGTTCCTCCAGGGGTAACTATGGCTACACCTTC	CASSSSRGNYGYTF
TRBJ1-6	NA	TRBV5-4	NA	TGTGCCAGCAGCTTTAACAGGGTTTATAATTCACCCCTCCACTTT	CASSFNRVYNSPLHF
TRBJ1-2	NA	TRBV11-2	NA	TGTGCCAGCAGCTTAGGAGGGTACTATGGCTACACCTTC	CASSLGGYYGYTF
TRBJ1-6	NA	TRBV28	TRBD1	TGTGCCAGCAGTGCCGGGACAGGGATTAATTCACCCCTCCACTTT	CASSAGTGINSPLHF
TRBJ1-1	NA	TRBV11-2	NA	TGTGCCAGCAGCTTAAACAGAGAAGCTTTCTTT	CASSLNREAFF
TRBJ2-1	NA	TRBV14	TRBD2	TGTGCCAGCAGCCACCGGGGTAGCGGGGGGGCCTGGGAGCAGTTCTTC	CASSHRGSGGAWEQFF
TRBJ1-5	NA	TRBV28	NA	TGTGCCAGCAGTCCACCTAAGTTGCGGGGACGAAATCAGCCCCAGCATTTT	CASSPPKLRGRNQPQHF
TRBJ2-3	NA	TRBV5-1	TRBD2	TGCGCCAGCAGCTTGGAGGCTAGCGGGGGCCTTACGCAGTATTTT	CASSLEASGGLTQYF
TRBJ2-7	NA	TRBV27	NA	TGTGCCAGCCGGGTTCTAGCGAGGAACTACGAGCAGTACTTC	CASRVLARNYEQYF
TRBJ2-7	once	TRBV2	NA	TGTGCCAGCACGGCGGGTATTGAGCAGTACTTC	CASTAGIEQYF